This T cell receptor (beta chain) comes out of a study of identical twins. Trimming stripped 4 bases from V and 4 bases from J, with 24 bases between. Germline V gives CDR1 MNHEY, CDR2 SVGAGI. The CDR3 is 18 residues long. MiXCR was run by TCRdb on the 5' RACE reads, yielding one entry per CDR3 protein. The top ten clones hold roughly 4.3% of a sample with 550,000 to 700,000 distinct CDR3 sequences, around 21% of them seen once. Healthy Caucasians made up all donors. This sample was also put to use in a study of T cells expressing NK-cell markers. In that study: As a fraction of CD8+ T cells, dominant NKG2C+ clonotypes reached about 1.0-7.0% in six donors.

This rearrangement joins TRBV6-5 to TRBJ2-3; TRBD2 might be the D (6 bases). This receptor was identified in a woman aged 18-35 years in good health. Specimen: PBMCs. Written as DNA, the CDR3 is TGTGCCAGCAGTTCCGGGAGAGGCACTAGTTATTTCCCAGATACGCAGTATTTT. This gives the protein CASSSGRGTSYFPDTQYF.